This TCR beta chain was sequenced in a study of CD8 T cells in Susac syndrome. Notes on this clonotype: Antigen unknown.

The CDR3 length is 14 residues. Germline CDR1 is LGHNT and CDR2 is FRNRAP. J lost 5 bases, V lost 10 bases, and 10 bases had no gene match. Whole-study results and caveats: The number of individuals included in the study's TCR sequencing and HLA analysis was acknowledged as relatively small.

The authors carried out high-throughput sequencing of TCR beta. They applied it to CD8+ and CD4+ T cells obtained from blood. The authors reverse transcribed 0.5 to 1 ug RNA with random hexamers. With immunoSEQ multiplex PCR, TCR beta CDR3 was amplified across 54 Vbeta and 13 Jbeta. TCRdb called the immunoSEQ multiplex PCR reads again in MiXCR, with one record for every CDR3 protein. The table has under 550,000 distinct CDR3 sequences, approximately 89% seen once; the top ten hold under 0.15%. This clonotype was obtained from a human donor with multiple sclerosis. The sequenced material came from CD8+ T cells from PBMCs. The V gene is TRBV12-5, the J gene TRBJ2-2, with 7 positions matching TRBD2. The CDR3 coding sequence is TGTGCTACTCAGGAAACAGCGGGGACCGGGGAGCTGTTTTTT. Translation gives CATQETAGTGELFF. Complete variable domain (other parts from reference TRBV12-5 and TRBJ2-2): DARVTQTPRHKVTEMGQEVTMRCQPILGHNTVFWYRQTMMQGLELLAYFRNRAPLDDSGMPKDRFSAEMPDATLATLKIQPSEPRDSAVYFCATQETAGTGELFFGEGSRLTVL.